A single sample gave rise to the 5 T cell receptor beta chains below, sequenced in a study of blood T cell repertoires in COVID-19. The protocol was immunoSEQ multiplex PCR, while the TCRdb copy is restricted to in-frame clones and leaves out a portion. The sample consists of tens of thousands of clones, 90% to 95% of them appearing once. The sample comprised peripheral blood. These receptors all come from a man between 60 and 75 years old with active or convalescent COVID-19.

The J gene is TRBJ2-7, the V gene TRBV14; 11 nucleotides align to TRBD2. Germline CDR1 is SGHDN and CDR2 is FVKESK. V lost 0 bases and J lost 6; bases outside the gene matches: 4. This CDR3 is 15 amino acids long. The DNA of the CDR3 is TGTGCCAGCAGCCAAGAACTAGCGGGAGTTAGCGAGCAGTACTTC. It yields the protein CASSQELAGVSEQYF.

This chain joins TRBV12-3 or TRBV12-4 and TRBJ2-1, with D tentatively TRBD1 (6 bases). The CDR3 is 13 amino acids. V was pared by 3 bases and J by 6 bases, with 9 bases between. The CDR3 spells CASSLDRTNEQFF. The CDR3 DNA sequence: TGTGCCAGCAGTTTGGACAGAACCAATGAGCAGTTCTTC.

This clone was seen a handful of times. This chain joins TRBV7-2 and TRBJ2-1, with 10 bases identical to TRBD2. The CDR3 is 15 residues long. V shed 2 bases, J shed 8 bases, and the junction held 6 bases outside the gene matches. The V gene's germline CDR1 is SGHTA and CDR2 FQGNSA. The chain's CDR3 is CASSLTSGATDEQFF. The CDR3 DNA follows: TGTGCCAGCAGCTTAACTAGCGGGGCCACGGATGAGCAGTTCTTC.

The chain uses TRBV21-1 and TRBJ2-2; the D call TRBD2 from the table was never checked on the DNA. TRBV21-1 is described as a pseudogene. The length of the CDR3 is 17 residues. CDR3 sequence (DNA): TGTGCCAGCAGCCTTCAGGGACTAGCGGCGAACACCGGGGAGCTGTTTTTT. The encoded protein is CASSLQGLAANTGELFF.

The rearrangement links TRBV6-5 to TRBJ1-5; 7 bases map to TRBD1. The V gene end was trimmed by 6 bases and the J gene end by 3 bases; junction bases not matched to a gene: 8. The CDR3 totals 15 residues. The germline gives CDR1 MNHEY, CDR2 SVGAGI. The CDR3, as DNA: TGTGCCAGCAGCCAAACAGGGGCCGACAATCAGCCCCAGCATTTT. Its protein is CASSQTGADNQPQHF.